The 22 T cell receptor beta chains reported below all come from one sample, sequenced in a study of identical twins. TCRdb fed the 5' RACE reads into MiXCR, producing one record per CDR3 protein. The data show about 900,000 distinct CDR3 sequences, around 12% seen once. This sample was shared with a second study, whose subject was yellow fever vaccine responses in identical twins.

Input material: PBMCs. The receptor set was obtained from a woman aged 18-30 years in good health.

The rearrangement uses TRBV6-5 and TRBJ2-3; D is possibly TRBD1 (6 bases). Looked up from germline, CDR1 is MNHEY and CDR2 is SVGAGI. This CDR3 has 18 amino acids. V was clipped by 0 bases and J by 2 bases, with 18 bases between them. The CDR3 region is CASSYSLVTTGITDTQYF. CDR3 DNA sequence: TGTGCCAGCAGTTACTCTCTTGTTACGACAGGCATCACAGATACGCAGTATTTT.

The CDR3, as DNA: TGTGCCAGCAGCGTAGTGGGGAGCCACACAGATACGCAGTATTTT. This translates into CASSVVGSHTDTQYF. This sequence joins TRBV9 and TRBJ2-3, with D perhaps matching TRBD2 (5 bases). The CDR3 length is 15 residues. Germline lookup yields CDR1 SGDLS and CDR2 YYNGEE. Trimming took 0 bases from V and 2 from J, leaving 10 bases between them.

The V and J genes are TRBV20-1 and TRBJ2-3; 9 bases match TRBD2. This CDR3 comprises 15 residues. The V gene end was trimmed by 3 bases and the J gene end by 3 bases; junction bases not matched to a gene: 7. From germline, CDR1 is DFQATT and CDR2 SNEGSKA (reference sequence). The CDR3 bases are TGCAGTGCTAGTATGCGGGAGGGCCGTACAGATACGCAGTATTTT. Amino acids: CSASMREGRTDTQYF.

This sequence joins TRBV29-1 and TRBJ1-5; D might be TRBD1 (6 bases). CDR1 and CDR2 (germline): SQVTM, ANQGSEA. This CDR3 comprises 13 residues. Between the trimmed V and J ends, which lost 5 bases and 5 bases, there was a span of 13 bases. The CDR3 region has the DNA TGCAGCGTTCGTACAGGGCCAGATCAGCCCCAGCATTTT. As protein: CSVRTGPDQPQHF.

This clonotype was counted between two and nine times. The V and J genes are TRBV20-1 and TRBJ2-3, with D possibly TRBD2 on 6 matching bases. Germline loops: CDR1 DFQATT, CDR2 SNEGSKA (reference sequence). The CDR3 consists of 15 residues. This chain's CDR3 is CSAGTWERGTDTQYF. CDR3 sequence (DNA): TGCAGCGCGGGAACTTGGGAGCGAGGCACAGATACGCAGTATTTT.

The J gene is TRBJ2-6, the V gene TRBV20-1; unclear D gene. Germline CDR1 and CDR2: DFQATT and SNEGSKA (reference sequence). Trimming pared 6 bases from V and 0 bases from J, leaving 12 bases between. The CDR3 runs to 15 residues. CDR3 region: CSARKDVSGANVLTF. The CDR3 coding sequence is TGCAGTGCAAGGAAGGACGTCTCTGGGGCCAACGTCCTGACTTTC.

The V and J genes are TRBV24-1 and TRBJ2-3, with D unclear. The germline V gene has CDR1 KGHDR and CDR2 SFDVKD. The CDR3 has 16 amino acids. Trimming removed 5 bases from V and 6 bases from J, with 20 bases in between. The DNA for the CDR3 is TGTGCCACCAGTGCCGTCTCTACGGGCGAGAAGGATACGCAGTATTTT. Translating it yields CATSAVSTGEKDTQYF.

This sequence joins TRBV27 and TRBJ2-1; 8 nucleotides match TRBD2. Germline CDR1 and CDR2: MNHEY and SMNVEV (reference sequence). Germline trimming cut 3 bases from V and 7 bases from J; bases unmatched to any gene: 8. The CDR3 is 15 residues long. The CDR3 region has the DNA TGTGCCAGCAGTTTCCGGGGGGGGGCCTCAAATGAGCAGTTCTTC. Its translation is CASSFRGGASNEQFF.

The V call is TRBV7-9, the J call TRBJ1-1; 7 nucleotides align to TRBD1. From germline, CDR1 is SEHNR and CDR2 FQNEAQ (reference sequence). The CDR3 covers 15 residues. V lost 2 bases, J lost 3 bases, and 6 bases stayed unmatched. The CDR3 DNA sequence: TGTGCCAGCAGCTTATCGCAGGGGGATTACACTGAAGCTTTCTTT. Encoded protein: CASSLSQGDYTEAFF.

This clonotype was observed at least ten times. The V gene is TRBV5-1, the J gene TRBJ2-2; D might be TRBD2 (5 bases). In germline, CDR1 is SGHRS, CDR2 YFSETQ. V was shortened by 4 bases and J by 1 base, with 8 bases between the two germline ends. The CDR3 extends over 14 amino acids. CDR3 residues: CASSPRENTGELFF. The CDR3 nucleotides are TGCGCCAGCAGCCCCCGGGAGAACACCGGGGAGCTGTTTTTT.

On this clonotype itself: A much larger clone lies one base from this, so it may be a read error. This chain uses TRBV3-1 with TRBJ2-3; 9 nucleotides match TRBD1. The CDR3 runs to 15 residues. The V and J ends lost 11 bases and 4 bases, in that order; junction bases with no gene match: 13. The V gene's germline CDR1 is LGHDT and CDR2 YNNKEL (reference sequence). The CDR3 is CACNQQGAKSDTQYF. The CDR3 DNA reads as TGTGCCTGCAACCAACAGGGGGCGAAGTCAGATACGCAGTATTTT.

The chain joins TRBV12-3 or TRBV12-4 to TRBJ2-1, with 11 positions matching TRBD2. The CDR3 contains 16 residues. V was pared by 2 bases and J by 7 bases, with 7 bases of the junction left unmatched. CDR3 amino acids: CASSLRLSGRGNEQFF. In DNA form, the CDR3 reads TGTGCCAGCAGTTTAAGGCTTAGCGGGAGGGGAAATGAGCAGTTCTTC.

This clonotype was counted between two and nine times. The chain carries TRBV28 and TRBJ1-2; D not resolved. The length of the CDR3 is 14 residues. The V gene lost 8 bases and the J gene lost 2 bases, with 15 bases spanning the gap. CDR1 is MDHEN, CDR2 SYDVKM, per germline. The CDR3 sequence: CASEPYHLNYGYTF. The CDR3, as DNA: TGTGCCAGCGAGCCTTATCACCTCAACTATGGCTACACCTTC.

This clonotype was seen only a few times. V and J are TRBV27 and TRBJ1-2; D unclear. The ends were cut back, 5 bases at V and 2 bases at J, with 9 bases in the middle. There are 13 residues in the CDR3. CDR1 MNHEY and CDR2 SMNVEV come from the germline V gene (reference sequence). The DNA of the CDR3 is TGTGCCAGCAGTATTGACCCGAACTATGGCTACACCTTC. As protein: CASSIDPNYGYTF.

The CDR3 DNA sequence: TGCAGTGCTGGAGGCTTCGCTGACTCCTACGAGCAGTACGTC. Translation gives CSAGGFADSYEQYV. V gene TRBV20-1 combines with J gene TRBJ2-7; maybe TRBD2 (5 bases). V lost 5 bases to trimming and J lost 0 bases, with 14 bases between them. The CDR3 covers 14 residues. Germline loops: CDR1 DFQATT, CDR2 SNEGSKA (reference sequence).

This sequence joins TRBV7-2 and TRBJ2-2; 8 bases map to TRBD2. Unmatched junction bases numbered 5, after V lost 3 bases and J lost 5 bases. The germline V gene encodes CDR1 SGHTA and CDR2 FQGNSA. This CDR3 is 15 amino acids long. CDR3: CASSFGGAVTGELFF. The CDR3 DNA sequence: TGTGCCAGCAGCTTCGGGGGGGCGGTAACCGGGGAGCTGTTTTTT.

This clonotype was picked up a small number of times. The V call is TRBV7-2, the J call TRBJ2-5, with no clear D. The ends were cut back, 5 bases at V and 5 bases at J, with 15 bases in the middle. CDR3 length: 14 residues. Germline CDR1 SGHTA, CDR2 FQGNSA. DNA for the CDR3: TGTGCCAGCAGCCCACCCGCAACGGGCGAGACCCAGTACTTC. Its protein is CASSPPATGETQYF.

V usage is TRBV14 and J usage is TRBJ1-4; no reliable D call. Germline V gives CDR1 SGHDN, CDR2 FVKESK. The V gene lost 0 bases and the J gene lost 3 bases, with 11 bases spanning the gap. CDR3 length: 16 residues. The DNA of the CDR3 is TGTGCCAGCAGCCAAGATCCCCGGCCTCCTAATGAAAAACTGTTTTTT. Encoded protein: CASSQDPRPPNEKLFF.

This clonotype appeared a few times. The chain couples TRBV11-2 to TRBJ2-3; tentative D call: TRBD2 (5 bases). The CDR3 runs to 15 residues. In germline, CDR1 is SGHAT, CDR2 FQNNGV. Trimming left V 5 bases short and J 5 bases short, with 17 bases between. CDR3 region: CASSQNGRAGDTQYF. Here the CDR3 DNA reads TGTGCCAGCAGCCAGAATGGGAGAGCAGGAGATACGCAGTATTTT.

This chain connects TRBV2 to TRBJ2-7; no reliable D call. The germline V gene has CDR1 SNHLY and CDR2 FYNNEI. This CDR3 contains 10 residues. V dropped 7 bases and J dropped 5 bases, with 6 bases sitting between them. CDR3 coding DNA: TGTGCCAGCACCCTTGACGAGCAGTACTTC. It codes for CASTLDEQYF.

This clonotype occurred a few times. This chain connects TRBV28 to TRBJ1-6, with D hard to call. The V end lost 5 bases, the J end lost 6 bases, and 17 bases lay between the germline ends. The CDR3 runs 16 residues. Germline CDR1 MDHEN, CDR2 SYDVKM. CDR3 bases: TGTGCCAGCAGTCGTAGCCGGGCCGCTGGTAATTCACCCCTCCACTTT. This gives the protein CASSRSRAAGNSPLHF. The full variable domain, rest sourced from reference TRBV28 and TRBJ1-6, is DVKVTQSSRYLVKRTGEKVFLECVQDMDHENMFWYRQDPGLGLRLIYFSYDVKMKEKGDIPEGYSVSREKKERFSLILESASTNQTSMYLCASSRSRAAGNSPLHFGNGTRLTVT.

The chain combines TRBV14 with TRBJ2-1; 7 nucleotides line up with TRBD1. After removal of 8 bases from V and 10 bases from J, the junction contained 17 bases not matched to a gene. The CDR3 consists of 15 residues. Per germline, CDR1 SGHDN and CDR2 FVKESK. CDR3 in amino acids: CASSRPGTVLIEQFF. As DNA, the CDR3 is TGTGCCAGCTCACGTCCCGGGACAGTTCTCATAGAGCAGTTCTTC.